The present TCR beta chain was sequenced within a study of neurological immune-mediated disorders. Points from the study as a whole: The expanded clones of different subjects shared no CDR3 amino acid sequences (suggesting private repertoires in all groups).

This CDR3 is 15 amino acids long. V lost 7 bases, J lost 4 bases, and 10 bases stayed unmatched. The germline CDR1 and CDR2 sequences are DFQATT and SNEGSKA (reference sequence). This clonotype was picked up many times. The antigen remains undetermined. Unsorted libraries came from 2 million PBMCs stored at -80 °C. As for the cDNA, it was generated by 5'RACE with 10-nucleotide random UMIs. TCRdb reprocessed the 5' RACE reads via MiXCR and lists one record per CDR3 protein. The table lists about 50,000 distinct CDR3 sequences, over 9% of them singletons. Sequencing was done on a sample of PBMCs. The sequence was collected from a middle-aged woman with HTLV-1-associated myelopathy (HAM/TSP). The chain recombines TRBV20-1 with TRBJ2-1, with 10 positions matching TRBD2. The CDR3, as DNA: TGCAGTGGGATCTCTAGCGGGGGTAAATACAATGAGCAGTTCTTC. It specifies CSGISSGGKYNEQFF.